Listed below are T cell receptor beta chains from one sample, sequenced in a study of low-dose radiotherapy and immunotherapy resistance in tumors. TCRdb redid the calling of the reads with MiXCR, one entry per CDR3 protein. The repertoire holds about 64,000 distinct CDR3 sequences, with more than 25% as singletons. The sample here was PBMCs, taken before treatment. All receptors derive from a male donor with rectosigmoid adenocarcinoma. The CDR3 runs from the conserved cysteine through the conserved F or W. D genes are given only for firm matches.

j_call v_call d_call cdr3_aa
TRBJ2-7 TRBV4-3 TRBD2 CASSQGSGSYEQYF
TRBJ1-6 TRBV6-5 . CASSYSLYRDANLHF
TRBJ2-1 TRBV7-3 TRBD2 CASSRIPGLDNEQFF
TRBJ2-2 TRBV6-1 TRBD1 CASRDGTSGQGILRELFF
TRBJ1-2 TRBV28 . CASSSFGANYGYTF
TRBJ2-5 TRBV5-1 TRBD1 CASSGQLQETQYF
TRBJ2-7 TRBV7-2 TRBD2 CASSLGAGPLEQYF
TRBJ1-6 TRBV28 . CASKRASSYNSPLHF
TRBJ1-1 TRBV20-1 . CSAREVMNTEAFF
TRBJ1-6 TRBV27 TRBD1 CASSMLGGGVSPLHF
TRBJ2-2 TRBV25-1 . CASSGQKDTGELFF
TRBJ2-3 TRBV24-1 . CATSAPRGTDTQYF
TRBJ2-1 TRBV7-2 . CASSPPGTSTYNEQFF
TRBJ2-5 TRBV7-6 . CASNRSQETQYF
TRBJ2-7 TRBV18 TRBD1 CASSPSLQGAPSPNSRPLYEQYF
TRBJ1-1 TRBV7-2 . CASSFRENTEAFF
TRBJ2-7 TRBV29-1 . CSVDGGGTYEQYF
TRBJ2-3 TRBV7-9 . CASFRAADTQYF